This TCR beta chain was identified during a study of T cell responses to AZD1222 COVID-19 vaccine. The V end lost 6 bases, the J end lost 8 bases, and 22 bases lay between the germline ends. Germline V CDR1 and CDR2: MDHEN, SYDVKM. The CDR3 is 15 amino acids. The assay was immunoSEQ multiplex PCR, and TCRdb's table has in-frame clones only and misses some. This sample has about 110,000 clones; more than 70% occur once, and the top ten carry around a sixth. The rearrangement links TRBV28 to TRBJ1-2, with D possibly matching TRBD1 (6 bases). Specimen: peripheral blood, collected on day 0 of AZD1222 vaccination. This receptor was taken from an adult in good health. The CDR3 bases are TGTGCCAGCAGGCTCCCCACCGGGACAAATGGGGGCTACACCTTC. Its translation: CASRLPTGTNGGYTF.